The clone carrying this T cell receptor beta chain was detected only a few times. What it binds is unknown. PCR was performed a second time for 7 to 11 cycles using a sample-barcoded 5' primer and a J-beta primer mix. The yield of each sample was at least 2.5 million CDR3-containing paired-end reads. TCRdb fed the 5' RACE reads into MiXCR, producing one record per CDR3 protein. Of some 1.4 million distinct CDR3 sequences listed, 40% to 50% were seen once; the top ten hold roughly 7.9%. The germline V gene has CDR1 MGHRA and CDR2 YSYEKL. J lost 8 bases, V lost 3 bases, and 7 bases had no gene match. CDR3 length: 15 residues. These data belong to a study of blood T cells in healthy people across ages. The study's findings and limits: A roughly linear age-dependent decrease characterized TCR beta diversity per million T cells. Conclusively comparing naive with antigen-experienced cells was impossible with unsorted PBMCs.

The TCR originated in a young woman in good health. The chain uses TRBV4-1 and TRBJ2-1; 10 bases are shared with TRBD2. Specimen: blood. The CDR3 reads CASSQVAGGTDEQFF. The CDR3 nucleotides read TGCGCCAGCAGCCAGGTAGCGGGAGGCACCGATGAGCAGTTCTTC.